A single sample is the source of the 2 T cell receptor beta chains below, sequenced in a study of T cell repertoires in cytomegalovirus infection. The antigens of these receptors remain unknown. MiXCR was run by TCRdb on the reads, yielding one entry per CDR3 protein. The sample holds more than 300,000 distinct CDR3 sequences, about 34% seen once. The material sequenced was cultured PBMCs, taken from culture after CMV antigen stimulation. The receptors were gathered from a human donor in good health (CMV status not recorded). Some clones in this sample may be carry-over from other donors' samples.

The J gene is TRBJ1-1, the V gene TRBV5-1, with unresolved D. This CDR3 is 15 amino acids long. Germline V gives CDR1 SGHRS, CDR2 YFSETQ. Between the trimmed V and J ends, which lost 2 bases and 6 bases, there was a span of 17 bases. As DNA, the CDR3 is TGCGCCAGCAGCTTTTTGGGGAGTGAGCACCCTGAAGCTTTCTTT. Translating it yields CASSFLGSEHPEAFF.

The chain has TRBV7-6 and TRBJ1-1; no definite D call. With 1 base removed from V and 3 bases from J, the gap between germline ends came to 9 bases. Germline loops: CDR1 SGHVS, CDR2 FNYEAQ. The CDR3 is 14 residues long. CDR3 region: CASSLEGKDTEAFF. The DNA of the CDR3 is TGTGCCAGCAGCTTAGAAGGTAAAGACACTGAAGCTTTCTTT.